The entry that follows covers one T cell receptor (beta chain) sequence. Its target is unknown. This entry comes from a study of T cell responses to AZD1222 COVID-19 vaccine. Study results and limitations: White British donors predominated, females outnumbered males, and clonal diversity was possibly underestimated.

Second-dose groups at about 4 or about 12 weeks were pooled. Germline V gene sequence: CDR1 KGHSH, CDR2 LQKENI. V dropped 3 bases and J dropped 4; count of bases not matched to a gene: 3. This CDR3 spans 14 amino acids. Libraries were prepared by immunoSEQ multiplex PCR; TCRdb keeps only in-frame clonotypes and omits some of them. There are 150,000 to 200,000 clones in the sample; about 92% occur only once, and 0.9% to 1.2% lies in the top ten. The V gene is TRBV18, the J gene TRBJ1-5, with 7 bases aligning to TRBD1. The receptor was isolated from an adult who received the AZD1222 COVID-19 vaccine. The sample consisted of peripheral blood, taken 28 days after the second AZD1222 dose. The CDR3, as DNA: TGTGCCAGCTCACCGACAGGGAGAAATCAGCCCCAGCATTTT. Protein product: CASSPTGRNQPQHF. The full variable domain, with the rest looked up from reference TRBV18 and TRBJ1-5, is NAGVMQNPRHLVRRRGQEARLRCSPMKGHSHVYWYRQLPEEGLKFMVYLQKENIIDESGMPKERFSAEFPKEGPSILRIQQVVRGDSAAYFCASSPTGRNQPQHFGDGTRLSIL.